This T cell receptor beta chain was recovered during a study of blood T cell repertoires in COVID-19. The repertoire was sequenced with immunoSEQ multiplex PCR; TCRdb's copy has only in-frame clones and lacks some. This sample has about 190,000 clones, with around four fifths found just once. The germline V and J ends were trimmed by 0 bases and 2 bases, with 9 bases remaining between them. The CDR3 consists of 14 residues. Germline values: CDR1 SGHRS, CDR2 YFSETQ. The sample comprised peripheral blood. The receptor was derived from a man over 45 with active or convalescent COVID-19. The chain links TRBV5-1 to TRBJ2-7; a possible D gene is TRBD2 (5 bases). The CDR3 here is CASSLEADTYEQYF. The DNA of the CDR3 is TGCGCCAGCAGCTTGGAAGCGGATACCTACGAGCAGTACTTC.